This T cell receptor beta chain was observed in a study of T cells expressing NK-cell markers. A word on this clonotype: Its antigen is unknown.

In germline, CDR1 is SGDLS, CDR2 YYNGEE. This CDR3 spans 14 amino acids. After re-calling the 5' RACE reads, TCRdb lists one entry per CDR3 protein, DNA absent. Recorded for this sample: over 200,000 distinct CDR3 sequences. Study-wide findings and caveats: These same clonotypes (in a few donors) also led the CD3+CD56-NKG2C+ fraction. The share of CD8+ T cells held by dominant NKG2C+ clonotypes was about 1.0-7.5% in over 5 donors.

The source material was blood T cells: a sorted CD56 or NKG2C T cell subset, CD4+ or CD8+ T cells, or bulk PBMC T cells (not recorded which). This chain joins TRBV9 and TRBJ2-3. This receptor was identified in a young man in good health. The CDR3 sequence: CASSVDSHTDTQYF.